This T cell receptor beta chain stems from a study of blood T cells in healthy people across ages. Study-level background: Using template switching, researchers captured about one barcoded beta molecule for each two T cells.

Germline CDR1 is SQVTM and CDR2 is ANQGSEA. The CDR3 is made up of 13 amino acids. Trimming removed 4 bases from V and 0 bases from J; junction bases left unmatched: 2. Drawing of peripheral blood yielded about 9.8 milliliters from each donor. Isolation of PBMCs gave at least 6 million cells per sample. A sample-barcoded 5' primer and a J-beta primer mix were used in a second PCR of roughly 7 to 11 cycles. TCRdb re-called the 5' RACE reads through MiXCR, storing one row per CDR3 protein. The sample lists hundreds of thousands of distinct CDR3 sequences; roughly three fifths were seen once. Notes on the study in general: Age showed a roughly linear inverse relationship with TCR beta diversity per million T cells.

Regarding this clonotype: What it binds is not known.

The TCR comes from a man aged 60 to 69 in good health. The sequenced sample was blood. The chain employs TRBV29-1 and TRBJ1-1, with 7 bases matching TRBD1. CDR3 sequence reads: CSVGGQLNTEAFF. CDR3 DNA sequence: TGCAGCGTTGGGGGACAGTTGAACACTGAAGCTTTCTTT.